This is a list of T cell receptor beta chains from one sample in a study of CD8 T cells in ankylosing spondylitis. MiXCR, run by TCRdb on the 5' RACE reads, gives a single entry per CDR3 protein. The repertoire holds about 330,000 distinct CDR3 sequences, with approximately 8.2% as singletons. The sequencing sample was made of blood, either unsorted or a sorted T cell fraction (not recorded which). The receptors come from a male donor with ankylosing spondylitis. The CDR3 runs from the conserved cysteine through the conserved F or W. The order of the fields is clone size, J gene, D gene, V gene, CDR3 protein, CDR3 DNA. The D gene is left open where the match is weak. Not every row has a clone size; where given, it reads once, few, many or a size class.

NA | TRBJ2-5 | NA | TRBV13 | CASNLWGGAGPRQETQYF | TGTGCCAGCAACTTATGGGGGGGCGCAGGGCCCCGCCAAGAGACCCAGTACTTC
many | TRBJ1-5 | TRBD1 | TRBV6-2/TRBV6-3 | CASSWGQVNSNQPQHF | TGTGCCAGCAGTTGGGGACAGGTGAATAGCAATCAGCCCCAGCATTTT
many | TRBJ2-1 | NA | TRBV29-1 | CSVVWRYTYNEQFF | TGCAGCGTTGTATGGAGGTATACCTACAATGAGCAGTTCTTC
NA | TRBJ2-7 | TRBD2 | TRBV2 | CASSEALRLASDEQYF | TGTGCCAGCAGTGAAGCGCTTCGACTAGCGAGCGACGAGCAGTACTTC
NA | TRBJ1-5 | NA | TRBV6-1 | CASSQDRDRDQPQHF | TGTGCCAGCAGTCAGGACAGAGATAGGGATCAGCCCCAGCATTTT
few | TRBJ2-3 | NA | TRBV20-1 | CSASLSPRNRNTQYF | TGCAGTGCTAGTCTCTCTCCCCGGAACAGGAATACGCAGTATTTT
few | TRBJ2-7 | NA | TRBV7-2 | CASSWGPRRYEQYF | TGTGCCAGCAGCTGGGGCCCCCGGAGGTACGAGCAGTACTTC
NA | TRBJ1-2 | TRBD1 | TRBV27 | CASSTQLRGRRGYTF | TGTGCCAGCAGTACCCAGTTAAGGGGGCGCCGGGGCTACACCTTC
many | TRBJ2-7 | NA | TRBV7-2 | CASSLMVRHTYEQYF | TGTGCCAGCAGCTTAATGGTTAGGCATACCTACGAGCAGTACTTC
NA | TRBJ2-6 | NA | TRBV19 | CASSTRQAYSGANVLTF | TGTGCCAGTAGTACCCGACAGGCCTACTCTGGGGCCAACGTCCTGACTTTC
few | TRBJ2-5 | NA | TRBV2 | CASSQRVTGIETQYF | TGTGCCAGCAGTCAGCGCGTCACAGGGATTGAGACCCAGTACTTC
NA | TRBJ2-1 | TRBD2 | TRBV5-5 | CASSLKGGKAGVGYEQFF | TGTGCCAGCAGCTTGAAGGGCGGAAAGGCGGGAGTTGGGTATGAGCAGTTCTTC
NA | TRBJ2-7 | NA | TRBV7-2 | CASSPRRGPYEQYF | TGTGCCAGCAGCCCCCGGCGGGGGCCCTACGAGCAGTACTTC
NA | TRBJ2-1 | TRBD2 | TRBV3-1 | CASSLSGMRNEQFF | TGTGCCAGCAGCCTTAGCGGGATGAGAAATGAGCAGTTCTTC
NA | TRBJ2-5 | NA | TRBV2 | CASGRGETQYF | TGTGCCAGCGGGCGCGGAGAGACCCAGTACTTC
NA | TRBJ2-5 | NA | TRBV18 | CASSPSPSQETQYF | TGTGCCAGCTCACCCAGTCCCAGCCAAGAGACCCAGTACTTC
many | TRBJ1-2 | NA | TRBV20-1 | CSASQGRIYGYTF | TGCAGTGCTAGTCAGGGACGGATCTATGGCTACACCTTC
NA | TRBJ1-2 | TRBD1 | TRBV27 | CASSLSPPGGYGYTF | TGTGCCAGCAGTTTATCCCCCCCAGGGGGCTATGGCTACACCTTC
few | TRBJ2-1 | NA | TRBV12-3/TRBV12-4 | CASSFISGVEFF | TGTGCCAGCAGTTTTATTTCAGGGGTTGAGTTCTTC
few | TRBJ2-1 | NA | TRBV20-1 | CSARVSTWRQSLNEQFF | TGCAGTGCTAGAGTTAGTACTTGGAGACAGTCGTTAAATGAGCAGTTCTTC
few | TRBJ2-7 | NA | TRBV6-5 | CASSYLRGRSSYEQYF | TGTGCCAGCAGTTACTTGCGGGGCAGGAGCTCCTACGAGCAGTACTTC
NA | TRBJ2-1 | NA | TRBV5-1 | CASSLMSGSYNEQFF | TGCGCCAGCAGCCTAATGAGCGGATCCTACAATGAGCAGTTCTTC
NA | TRBJ2-5 | NA | TRBV3-1 | CASSLWGEDQYF | TGTGCCAGCAGCCTTTGGGGTGAAGACCAGTACTTC
few | TRBJ2-5 | NA | TRBV7-9 | CASSLTGTLKETQYF | TGTGCCAGCAGCCTCACCGGGACCCTGAAAGAGACCCAGTACTTC
few | TRBJ2-1 | NA | TRBV5-1 | CASTIGAPVGEQFF | TGCGCCAGCACCATCGGGGCCCCCGTGGGTGAGCAGTTCTTC
NA | TRBJ1-6 | NA | TRBV7-9 | CASNPTRGNNSPLHF | TGTGCCAGCAACCCAACTAGAGGAAATAATTCACCCCTCCACTTT
few | TRBJ1-5 | TRBD1 | TRBV7-9 | CASSPRGQEGQPQHF | TGTGCCAGCAGCCCGAGAGGACAGGAGGGTCAGCCCCAGCATTTT
NA | TRBJ2-1 | NA | TRBV6-2/TRBV6-3 | CASSLQGNNEQFF | TGTGCCAGCAGTTTACAGGGAAACAATGAGCAGTTCTTC
many | TRBJ1-4 | TRBD1 | TRBV7-2 | CASSRTRTGNEKLFF | TGTGCCAGCAGCCGCACGCGGACAGGGAATGAAAAACTGTTTTTT
few | TRBJ2-1 | TRBD2 | TRBV4-2 | CASSQDWVAGNNEQFF | TGTGCCAGCAGCCAAGATTGGGTAGCGGGAAACAATGAGCAGTTCTTC
NA | TRBJ2-3 | NA | TRBV10-3 | CAIRGGVTDTQYF | TGTGCCATCAGGGGGGGAGTCACAGATACGCAGTATTTT
NA | TRBJ2-3 | TRBD1 | TRBV7-6 | CASSPLRGQRITDTQYF | TGTGCCAGCAGCCCACTAAGGGGACAGAGAATCACAGATACGCAGTATTTT
few | TRBJ2-7 | NA | TRBV29-1 | CSVVISYEQYF | TGCAGCGTTGTTATATCCTACGAGCAGTACTTC
few | TRBJ2-2 | NA | TRBV18 | CASSPPPGGTTPGELFF | TGTGCCAGCTCACCCCCCCCTGGCGGAACAACACCCGGGGAGCTGTTTTTT
few | TRBJ2-3 | NA | TRBV5-6 | CASSPGGRASTDTQYF | TGTGCCAGCAGCCCCGGTGGGCGGGCTAGCACAGATACGCAGTATTTT
few | TRBJ2-4 | NA | TRBV30 | CAWSSRDIQYF | TGTGCCTGGAGTTCCAGGGACATTCAGTACTTC
NA | TRBJ2-7 | TRBD2 | TRBV5-6 | CASRIAGARENEQYF | TGTGCCAGCAGAATAGCGGGGGCACGCGAGAACGAGCAGTACTTC